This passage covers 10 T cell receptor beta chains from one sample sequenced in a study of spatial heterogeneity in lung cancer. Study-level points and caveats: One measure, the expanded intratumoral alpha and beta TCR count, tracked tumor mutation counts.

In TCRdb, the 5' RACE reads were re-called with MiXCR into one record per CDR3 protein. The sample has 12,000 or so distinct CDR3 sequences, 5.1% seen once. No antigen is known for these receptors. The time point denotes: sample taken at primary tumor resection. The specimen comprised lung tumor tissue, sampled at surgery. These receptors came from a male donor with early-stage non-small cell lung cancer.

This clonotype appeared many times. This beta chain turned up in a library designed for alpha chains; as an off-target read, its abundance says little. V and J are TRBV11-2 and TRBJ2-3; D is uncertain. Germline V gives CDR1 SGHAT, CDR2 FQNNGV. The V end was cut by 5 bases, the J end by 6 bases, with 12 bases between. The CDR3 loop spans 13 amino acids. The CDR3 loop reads CASSPNLGDTQYF. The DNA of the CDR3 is TGTGCCAGCAGCCCAAATTTGGGGGATACGCAGTATTTT.

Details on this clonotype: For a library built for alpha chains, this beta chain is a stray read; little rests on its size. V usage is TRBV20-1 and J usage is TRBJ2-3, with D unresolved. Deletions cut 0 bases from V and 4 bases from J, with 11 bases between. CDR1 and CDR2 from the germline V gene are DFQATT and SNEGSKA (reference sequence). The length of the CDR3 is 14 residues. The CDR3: CSARDLGIADTQYF. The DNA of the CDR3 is TGCAGTGCTAGAGATTTGGGGATTGCAGATACGCAGTATTTT.

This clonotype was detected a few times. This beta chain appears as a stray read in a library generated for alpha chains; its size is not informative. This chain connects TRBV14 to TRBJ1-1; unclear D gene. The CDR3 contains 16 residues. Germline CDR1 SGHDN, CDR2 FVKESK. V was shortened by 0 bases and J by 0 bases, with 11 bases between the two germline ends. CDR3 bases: TGTGCCAGCAGCCAAGACGGTGACGACATGAACACTGAAGCTTTCTTT. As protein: CASSQDGDDMNTEAFF.

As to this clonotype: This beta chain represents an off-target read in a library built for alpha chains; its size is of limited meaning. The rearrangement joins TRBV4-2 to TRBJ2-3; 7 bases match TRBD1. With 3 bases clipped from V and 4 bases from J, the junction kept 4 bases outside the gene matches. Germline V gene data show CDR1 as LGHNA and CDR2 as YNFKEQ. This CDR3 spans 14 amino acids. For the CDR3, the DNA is TGTGCCAGCAGCCAGCCCCAGGGGGCAGATACGCAGTATTTT. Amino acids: CASSQPQGADTQYF.

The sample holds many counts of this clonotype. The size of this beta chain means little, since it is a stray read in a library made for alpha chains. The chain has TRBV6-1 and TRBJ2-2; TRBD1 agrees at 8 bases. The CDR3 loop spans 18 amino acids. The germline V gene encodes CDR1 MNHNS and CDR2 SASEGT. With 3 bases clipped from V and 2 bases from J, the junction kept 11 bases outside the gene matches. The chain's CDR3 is CASSDIGQGRGNTGELFF. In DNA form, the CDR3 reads TGTGCCAGCAGTGACATTGGACAGGGCCGGGGTAACACCGGGGAGCTGTTTTTT.

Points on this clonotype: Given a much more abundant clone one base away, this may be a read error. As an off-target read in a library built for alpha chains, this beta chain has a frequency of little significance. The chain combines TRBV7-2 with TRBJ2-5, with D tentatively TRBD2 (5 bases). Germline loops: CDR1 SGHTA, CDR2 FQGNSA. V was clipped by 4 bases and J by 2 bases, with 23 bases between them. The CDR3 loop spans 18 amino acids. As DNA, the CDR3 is TGTGCCAGCAGCTCCTCATGGACTCCCGGCTGTTTTCAAGAGACCCAGTACTTC. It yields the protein CASSSSWTPGCFQETQYF.

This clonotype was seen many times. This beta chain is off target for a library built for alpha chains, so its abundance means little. Written as DNA, the CDR3 is TGCGCCAGCAGCCAAGAGGAAGCCCTTCTCTATACGCAGTATTTT. Translated: CASSQEEALLYTQYF. The chain carries TRBV4-1 and TRBJ2-3; D is unresolved. Trimming stripped 0 bases from V and 7 bases from J, with 14 bases between. The CDR3 sequence is 15 residues long. Germline V gene lookup returns CDR1 MGHRA and CDR2 YSYEKL.

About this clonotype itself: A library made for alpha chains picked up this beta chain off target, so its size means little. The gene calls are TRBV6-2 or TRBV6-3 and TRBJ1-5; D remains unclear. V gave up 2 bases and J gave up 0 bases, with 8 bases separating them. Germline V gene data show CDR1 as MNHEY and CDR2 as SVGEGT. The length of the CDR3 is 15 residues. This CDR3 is CASSYNGNSNQPQHF. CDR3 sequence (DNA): TGTGCCAGCAGTTACAACGGCAATAGCAATCAGCCCCAGCATTTT.

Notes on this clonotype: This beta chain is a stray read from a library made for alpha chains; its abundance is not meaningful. The CDR3 protein is CASSSDRANQPQHF. The CDR3 DNA is TGTGCCAGCAGCTCCGACAGGGCCAATCAGCCCCAGCATTTT. The chain recombines TRBV7-9 with TRBJ1-5; 7 bases are a match to TRBD1. The CDR3 loop spans 14 amino acids. Germline V lookup: CDR1 SEHNR, CDR2 FQNEAQ (reference sequence). The trim removed 4 bases at V and 3 bases at J, leaving 3 bases unmatched.

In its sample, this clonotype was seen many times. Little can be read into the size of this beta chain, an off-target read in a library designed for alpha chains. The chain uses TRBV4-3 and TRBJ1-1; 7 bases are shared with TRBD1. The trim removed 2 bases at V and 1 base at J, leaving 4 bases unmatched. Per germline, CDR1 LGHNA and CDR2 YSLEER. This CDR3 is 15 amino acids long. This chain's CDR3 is CASSQLHRGNTEAFF. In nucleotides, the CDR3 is TGCGCCAGCAGCCAATTACACAGGGGGAACACTGAAGCTTTCTTT.